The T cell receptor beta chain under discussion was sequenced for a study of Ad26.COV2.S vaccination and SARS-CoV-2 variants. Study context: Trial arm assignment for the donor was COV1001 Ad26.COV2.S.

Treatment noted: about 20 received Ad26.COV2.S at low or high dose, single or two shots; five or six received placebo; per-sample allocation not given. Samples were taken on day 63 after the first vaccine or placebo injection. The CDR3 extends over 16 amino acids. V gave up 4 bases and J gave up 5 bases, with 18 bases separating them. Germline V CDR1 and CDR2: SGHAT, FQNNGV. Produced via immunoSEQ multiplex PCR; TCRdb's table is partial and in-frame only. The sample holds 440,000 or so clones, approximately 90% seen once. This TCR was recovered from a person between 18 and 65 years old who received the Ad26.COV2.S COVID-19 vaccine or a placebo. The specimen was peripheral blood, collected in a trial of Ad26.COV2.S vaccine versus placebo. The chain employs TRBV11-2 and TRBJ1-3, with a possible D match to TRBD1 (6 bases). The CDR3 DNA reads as TGTGCCAGCAGCTCTTTACAGGGCCCGGTGAGAAACACCATATATTTT. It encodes CASSSLQGPVRNTIYF.